This is a list of T cell receptor beta chains from one sample in a study of CD8+CD57+ T cells in acquired aplastic anemia. TCRdb re-derived calls from the reads in MiXCR, one entry per CDR3 protein. Of 200,000 to 250,000 distinct CDR3 sequences in the sample, roughly 53% were seen once. Material: sorted CD4+, CD8+, or CD8+CD57+ T cells (not recorded which) from PBMCs. The origin of the receptors is a human donor with aplastic anemia. CDR3s include the opening cysteine and the closing phenylalanine or tryptophan. D genes are given only for firm matches. Rows may omit the clone size; those that give it use once, few, many or a size class.

j_gene,abundance,v_gene,d_gene,CDR3aa,CDR3nt
TRBJ2-7,-,TRBV7-8,-,CASSIGQRVYEQYF,TGTGCCAGCAGCATCGGACAGCGAGTCTACGAGCAGTACTTC
TRBJ2-2,many,TRBV10-3,TRBD1,CAISYQGANTGELFF,TGTGCCATCAGTTATCAGGGGGCGAACACCGGGGAGCTGTTTTTT
TRBJ2-3,many,TRBV7-9,TRBD2,CASADQRGYTDTQYF,TGTGCCAGCGCCGATCAGCGGGGATACACAGATACGCAGTATTTT
TRBJ1-2,many,TRBV9,-,CASSGSEGTYGYTF,TGTGCCAGCAGCGGAAGCGAAGGGACCTATGGCTACACCTTC
TRBJ1-3,many,TRBV19,-,CASTRRSATGNTIYF,TGTGCCAGTACCCGCCGATCAGCTACTGGAAACACCATATATTTT
TRBJ1-2,many,TRBV20-1,TRBD1,CSASQTGGIGYTF,TGCAGTGCTAGCCAGACAGGGGGGATTGGCTACACCTTC
TRBJ1-1,-,TRBV6-9,-,CASNTNTEAFF,TGTGCCAGCAATACGAACACTGAAGCTTTCTTT
TRBJ2-3,once,TRBV20-1,-,CSASPRIGDTQYF,TGCAGTGCCAGCCCTAGGATTGGGGATACGCAGTATTTT
TRBJ2-7,-,TRBV15,-,CATSRDGVGGVEQYF,TGTGCCACCAGCAGAGATGGGGTTGGGGGCGTCGAGCAGTACTTC
TRBJ1-1,-,TRBV15,TRBD1,CATSRVRDRVEAFF,TGTGCCACCAGCAGGGTCCGGGACAGAGTAGAAGCTTTCTTT
TRBJ1-6,-,TRBV9,-,CASSVGFVSPLHF,TGTGCCAGCAGCGTAGGGTTTGTTTCACCCCTCCACTTT
TRBJ2-7,many,TRBV12-3/TRBV12-4,-,CASSLAGPTYEQYF,TGTGCCAGCAGTTTAGCAGGGCCTACCTACGAGCAGTACTTC
TRBJ2-7,many,TRBV10-3,-,CAIGPVSYEQYF,TGTGCCATCGGCCCTGTCTCCTACGAGCAGTACTTC
TRBJ2-3,many,TRBV10-3,TRBD2,CAISDTSGGAEGTDTQYF,TGTGCCATCAGCGACACTAGCGGGGGGGCCGAGGGCACAGATACGCAGTATTTT
TRBJ1-1,-,TRBV6-6,-,CTSSYSLDINTEAFF,TGTACCAGCAGTTACTCCCTGGACATCAACACTGAAGCTTTCTTT
TRBJ1-4,many,TRBV19,TRBD1,CASHRGQGNEKLFF,TGTGCCAGTCATAGGGGACAGGGTAATGAAAAACTGTTTTTT
TRBJ1-4,-,TRBV5-5,-,CASSLVVGVDEKLFF,TGTGCCAGCAGCTTGGTCGTGGGCGTTGATGAAAAACTGTTTTTT
TRBJ2-5,-,TRBV7-9,-,CASSLEGLETQYF,TGTGCCAGCAGCTTAGAGGGATTGGAGACCCAGTACTTC
TRBJ2-7,many,TRBV6-6,-,CASTIGGASYEQYF,TGTGCCAGCACCATTGGAGGGGCCTCCTACGAGCAGTACTTC
TRBJ2-3,-,TRBV12-3/TRBV12-4,-,CASSLAHASDTQYF,TGTGCCAGCAGTTTAGCGCATGCTAGCGATACGCAGTATTTT